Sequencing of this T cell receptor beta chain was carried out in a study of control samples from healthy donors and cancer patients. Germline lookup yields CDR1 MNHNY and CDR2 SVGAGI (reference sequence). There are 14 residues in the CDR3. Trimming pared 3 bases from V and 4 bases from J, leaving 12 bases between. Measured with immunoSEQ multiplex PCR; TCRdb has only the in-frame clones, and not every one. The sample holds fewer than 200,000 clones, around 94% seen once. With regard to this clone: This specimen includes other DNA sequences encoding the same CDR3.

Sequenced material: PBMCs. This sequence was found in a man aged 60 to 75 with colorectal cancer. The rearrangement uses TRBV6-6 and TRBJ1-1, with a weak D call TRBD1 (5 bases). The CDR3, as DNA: TGTGCCAGCAGTTATAGGGCAGGGACCACTGAAGCTTTCTTT. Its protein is CASSYRAGTTEAFF.